The 22 T cell receptor beta chains reported below all come from one sample, sequenced in a study of blood T cells in healthy people across ages. Next came a second PCR, run for about 6 to 11 cycles, which used a sample-barcoded 5' primer along with a J-beta primer mix. TCRdb re-called the 5' RACE reads through MiXCR, storing one row per CDR3 protein. The sample includes 1.2 million to 1.5 million distinct CDR3 sequences, roughly 40% of them seen just once. Sequenced: blood. The receptors stem from a young woman in good health.

The chain has TRBV11-2 and TRBJ1-1; D remains ambiguous. The V gene lost 5 bases and the J gene lost 1 base, with 11 bases spanning the gap. Germline V gene sequence: CDR1 SGHAT, CDR2 FQNNGV. CDR3 length: 14 residues. The CDR3 DNA follows: TGTGCCAGCAGCGCCCGAGTAGCGAACACTGAAGCTTTCTTT. This codes for CASSARVANTEAFF.

In DNA, the CDR3 is TGCGCCAGCCGTACTCTCCTGGCAGGGGTGAACTATGGCTACACCTTC. It encodes CASRTLLAGVNYGYTF. The chain links TRBV5-1 to TRBJ1-2; a weak D match, TRBD1 (6 bases). From germline, CDR1 is SGHRS and CDR2 YFSETQ. Trimming removed 7 bases from V and 2 bases from J, with 21 bases in between. This CDR3 spans 16 amino acids.

As for this clonotype: A much bigger clone sits one base away, suggesting this may be a read error. This rearrangement joins TRBV13 to TRBJ2-7; TRBD1 agrees at 9 bases. The germline V gene has CDR1 PRHDT and CDR2 FYEKMQ (reference sequence). The CDR3 is 15 residues long. The CDR3 DNA reads as TGTGCCAGCAGCTCCACCGGGACAGGGACCTACGTGCAGTACTTC. This sequence encodes CASSSTGTGTYVQYF.

There are many counts of this clonotype. The chain combines TRBV7-2 with TRBJ2-1; maybe TRBD1 (5 bases). This CDR3 has 15 amino acids. V dropped 4 bases and J dropped 3 bases, with 13 bases sitting between them. The germline gives CDR1 SGHTA, CDR2 FQGNSA. CDR3 bases: TGTGCCAGCAGCTCGCCAGAGGACAACTACAATGAGCAGTTCTTC. Amino acid sequence: CASSSPEDNYNEQFF.

The chain recombines TRBV7-2 with TRBJ2-3; weak D call: TRBD2 (6 bases). The CDR3 is 17 residues long. The ends were cut back, 3 bases at V and 4 bases at J, with 20 bases in the middle. Per germline, CDR1 SGHTA and CDR2 FQGNSA. The CDR3 nucleotides read TGTGCCAGCAGCTTGGGTTCTAGCGCCCAGGGCGCAGATACGCAGTATTTT. The encoded protein is CASSLGSSAQGADTQYF.

This chain joins TRBV5-6 and TRBJ2-4; 8 positions match TRBD2. The J call could be wrong; TRBJ2-7 is a better fit for the DNA end. The CDR3 loop spans 18 amino acids. Germline V CDR1 and CDR2: SGHDT, YYEEEE. The CDR3 reads CASSLIIGRGTSSYEQYF. CDR3 DNA: TGTGCCAGCAGCTTGATCATAGGGCGTGGGACTAGCTCCTACGAGCAGTACTTC.

The rearrangement uses TRBV20-1 and TRBJ1-1, with 8 bases matching TRBD1. The CDR3 is 14 residues long. Looked up from germline, CDR1 is DFQATT and CDR2 is SNEGSKA (reference sequence). After removal of 5 bases from V and 0 bases from J, the junction contained 5 bases not matched to a gene. CDR3 DNA: TGCAGTGCTGCGACAGGGGCTTTGAACACTGAAGCTTTCTTT. Translation: CSAATGALNTEAFF.

This chain links TRBV3-1 with TRBJ2-5, with D possibly matching TRBD2 (5 bases). The V gene's germline CDR1 is LGHDT and CDR2 YNNKEL (reference sequence). This CDR3 is 17 amino acids long. V was cut by 6 bases and J by 2 bases, with 22 bases left in between. This CDR3 reads CASSPVHRSVSQETQYF. For the CDR3, the DNA is TGTGCCAGCAGTCCTGTCCACCGTAGCGTCTCGCAAGAGACCCAGTACTTC.

Comment on this clonotype: The junction departs from the called germline gene at one end, perhaps through a read error. The CDR3 is CASSVAGDGFNSPPHF. In DNA, the CDR3 is TGTGCCAGCAGCGTAGCAGGCGACGGTTTTAATTCACCCCCCCACTTT. J is TRBJ1-6 and V is TRBV9; D is ambiguous. This CDR3 is built from 16 residues. Per the germline V gene, CDR1 is SGDLS and CDR2 is YYNGEE.

The chain has TRBV10-2 and TRBJ1-2; perhaps TRBD1 as D (6 bases). Per the germline V gene, CDR1 is WSHSY and CDR2 is SAAADI. V dropped 3 bases and J dropped 5 bases, with 16 bases sitting between them. The CDR3 is 15 amino acids. The CDR3 coding sequence is TGCGCCAGCAGTGATTTCCAGGGGAGAGGGTATGGCTACACCTTC. As protein: CASSDFQGRGYGYTF.

The chain has TRBV6-5 and TRBJ1-2, with 7 bases identical to TRBD1. In germline, CDR1 is MNHEY, CDR2 SVGAGI. With V trimmed by 8 bases and J by 4 bases, 16 bases remained unmatched. The CDR3 runs 16 residues. CDR3 amino acids: CASQPGGGRQPYGYTF. In DNA form, the CDR3 reads TGTGCCAGCCAGCCAGGGGGAGGCAGGCAACCCTATGGCTACACCTTC.

This rearrangement joins TRBV20-1 to TRBJ1-5; perhaps TRBD1 as D (5 bases). There are 17 residues in the CDR3. Trimming left V 4 bases short and J 7 bases short, with 26 bases between. Germline V gene data show CDR1 as DFQATT and CDR2 as SNEGSKA (reference sequence). The CDR3 spells CSATTEGAPEGGQPQHF. Here the CDR3 DNA reads TGCAGTGCTACCACCGAAGGGGCGCCTGAAGGTGGGCAGCCCCAGCATTTT.

The chain employs TRBV12-3 or TRBV12-4 and TRBJ2-7; TRBD1 matches at 7 bases. Unmatched junction bases numbered 2, after V lost 7 bases and J lost 5 bases. The CDR3 has 11 residues. CDR3 protein: CASKDRDEQYF. In DNA form, the CDR3 reads TGTGCCAGCAAAGACAGGGACGAGCAGTACTTC.

In its sample, this clonotype was seen a few times. The chain links TRBV7-8 to TRBJ2-3; 9 bases are a match to TRBD1. The end of the DNA is better explained by TRBJ2-7, so the J call may be wrong. The CDR3 extends over 12 amino acids. In germline, CDR1 is SGHVS, CDR2 FQNEAQ. The CDR3 spells CASSPGQGPQYF. In DNA, the CDR3 is TGTGCCAGCAGCCCCGGACAGGGGCCGCAGTACTTC.

The V call is TRBV10-3, the J call TRBJ2-1; TRBD2 matches 8 bases. V shed 4 bases and J 4 bases; nucleotides not matched to a gene: 6. Germline V gene sequence: CDR1 ENHRY, CDR2 SYGVKD. CDR3 length equals 15 residues. DNA for the CDR3: TGTGCCATCAGTGCTTCGGGAGGGCCGTACAATGAGCAGTTCTTC. Amino acid sequence: CAISASGGPYNEQFF.

This clonotype was detected only once. An end of the junction differs from the germline gene, which may be a read error. The V call is TRBV18, the J call TRBJ2-5; D gene uncertain. CDR1 and CDR2 (germline): KGHSH, LQKENI. The length of the CDR3 is 13 residues. CDR3 amino acids: CASSPARSETRYF. The CDR3 DNA sequence: TGTGCCAGCTCACCTGCCCGGTCGGAGACCCGGTACTTC.

The rearrangement links TRBV7-2 to TRBJ2-3; perhaps TRBD1 as D (6 bases). CDR3 length: 18 residues. The germline gives CDR1 SGHTA, CDR2 FQGNSA. Trimming stripped 5 bases from V and 0 bases from J, with 21 bases between. Written as DNA, the CDR3 is TGTGCCAGCAGCCACCGGGACACGAACGAATTGAGCACAGATACGCAGTATTTT. This sequence encodes CASSHRDTNELSTDTQYF.

V and J are TRBV7-9 and TRBJ1-1, with 7 bases matching TRBD1. The CDR3 runs 14 residues. The V and J ends lost 5 bases and 3 bases, in that order; junction bases with no gene match: 6. Germline CDR1 is SEHNR and CDR2 is FQNEAQ (reference sequence). The CDR3 is CASSPTDRDTEAFF. Here the CDR3 DNA reads TGTGCCAGCAGCCCCACCGACAGGGACACTGAAGCTTTCTTT.

This clonotype was seen a few times. The chain links TRBV14 to TRBJ2-3; the match to TRBD2 covers 11 bases. CDR3 length equals 19 residues. Trimming at V came to 4 bases and at J to 5 bases, leaving 17 bases not matched to a gene. Germline assignment: CDR1 SGHDN and CDR2 FVKESK. The CDR3 loop reads CASSPHNRLAGTRGDTQYF. The CDR3 region has the DNA TGTGCCAGCAGCCCACACAACAGACTAGCGGGAACCAGGGGAGATACGCAGTATTTT.

The CDR3 DNA is TGCGCCAGGGACCCTCCGGACTCACGAGGCTACGAGCAGTACTTC. Its protein product is CARDPPDSRGYEQYF. The genes are TRBV5-1 and TRBJ2-7; possibly TRBD2 for D (5 bases). V dropped 8 bases and J dropped 3 bases, with 21 bases sitting between them. In germline, CDR1 is SGHRS, CDR2 YFSETQ. There are 15 residues in the CDR3.

The rearrangement joins TRBV20-1 to TRBJ2-1; the D is unclear. The DNA end is more similar to TRBJ2-7, so the J call may be wrong. CDR3 length: 11 amino acids. Germline V gene lookup returns CDR1 DFQATT and CDR2 SNEGSKA (reference sequence). The CDR3 DNA reads as TGCAGTGCTACTAGTTACAATGAGCAGTACTTC. It translates to CSATSYNEQYF.

V is TRBV20-1 and J is TRBJ2-3; the match to TRBD2 covers 9 bases. The CDR3 is made up of 19 amino acids. The V gene's germline CDR1 is DFQATT and CDR2 SNEGSKA (reference sequence). V shed 3 bases, J shed 0 bases, and the junction held 16 bases outside the gene matches. The CDR3 spells CSASDILNSGSESTDTQYF. The CDR3 bases are TGCAGTGCTAGTGACATCTTAAATAGCGGGAGTGAAAGCACAGATACGCAGTATTTT.